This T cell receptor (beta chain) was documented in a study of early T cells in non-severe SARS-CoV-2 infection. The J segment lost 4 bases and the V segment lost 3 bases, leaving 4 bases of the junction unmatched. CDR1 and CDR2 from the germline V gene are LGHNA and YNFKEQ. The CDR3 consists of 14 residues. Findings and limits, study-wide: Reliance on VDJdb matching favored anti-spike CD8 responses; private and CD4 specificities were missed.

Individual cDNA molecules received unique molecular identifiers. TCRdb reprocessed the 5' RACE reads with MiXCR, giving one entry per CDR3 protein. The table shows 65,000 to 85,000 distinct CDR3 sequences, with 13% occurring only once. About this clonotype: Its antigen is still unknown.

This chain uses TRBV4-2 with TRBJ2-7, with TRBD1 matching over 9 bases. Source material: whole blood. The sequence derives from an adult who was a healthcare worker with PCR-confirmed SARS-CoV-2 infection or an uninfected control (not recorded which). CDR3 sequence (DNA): TGTGCCAGCAGCCAGGGACAGGGCGAATACGAGCAGTACTTC. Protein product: CASSQGQGEYEQYF.